This T cell receptor (beta chain) comes out of a study of T cells in Graves' hyperthyroidism and ophthalmopathy. Amplified regions were TCR beta CDR3 sequences from RNA transcripts. The TCR CDR3 first-round RT-PCR relied on the HTBI primer set. TCRdb analysed the multiplex PCR reads with MiXCR anew, one entry per CDR3 protein. The sample contains around 600,000 distinct CDR3 sequences, 45% of which appear only once. Not enrolled were patients with uncontrolled infection, other autoimmune disease, pregnancy or lactation. On the basis of clinical symptoms, serum thyroxine and TRAb, thyroid ultrasound and orbital computed tomography, diagnoses were made. Findings and caveats of the study: Blood also contained most expanded thyroid clonotypes above 0.001. Using 13 V-J features, a model discriminated ophthalmopathy from stable hyperthyroidism.

In germline, CDR1 is LNHNV, CDR2 YYDKDF (reference sequence). Trimming removed 3 bases from V and 7 bases from J; junction bases left unmatched: 7. The CDR3 totals 16 residues. A remark on this clonotype: The antigen is not known.

Sequences were obtained from peripheral blood or thyroid tissue (not recorded which). This chain joins TRBV15 and TRBJ1-5; 12 bases match TRBD1. The clonotype originates from an adult man with Graves' disease, either hyperthyroidism or ophthalmopathy (not recorded which). CDR3 residues: CATSSAGQGANQPQHF. In nucleotides, the CDR3 is TGTGCCACCAGCAGTGCGGGACAGGGGGCGAACCAGCCCCAGCATTTT. The full variable domain, with the rest looked up from reference TRBV15 and TRBJ1-5, is DAMVIQNPRYQVTQFGKPVTLSCSQTLNHNVMYWYQQKSSQAPKLLFHYYDKDFNNEADTPDNFQSRRPNTSFCFLDIRSPGLGDTAMYLCATSSAGQGANQPQHFGDGTRLSIL.